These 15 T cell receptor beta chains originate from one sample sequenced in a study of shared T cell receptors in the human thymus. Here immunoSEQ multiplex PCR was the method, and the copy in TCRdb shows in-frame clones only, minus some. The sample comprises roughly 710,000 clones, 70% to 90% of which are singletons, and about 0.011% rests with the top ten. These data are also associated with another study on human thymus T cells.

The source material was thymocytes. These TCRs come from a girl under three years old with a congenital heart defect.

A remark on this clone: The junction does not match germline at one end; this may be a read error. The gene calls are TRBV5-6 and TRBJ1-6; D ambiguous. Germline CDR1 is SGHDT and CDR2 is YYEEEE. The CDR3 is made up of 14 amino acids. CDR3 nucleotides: TGTGCCAGCAGCCTCATCATTCCTAATTCCCCCCTCCACTTT. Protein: CASSLIIPNSPLHF.

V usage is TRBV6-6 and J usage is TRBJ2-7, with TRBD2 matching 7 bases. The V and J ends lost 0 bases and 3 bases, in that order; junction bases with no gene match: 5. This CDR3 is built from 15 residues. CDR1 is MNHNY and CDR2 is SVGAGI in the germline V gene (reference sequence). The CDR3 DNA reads TGTGCCAGCAGTTACTCCCGGGGGGTAAGCTACGAGCAGTACTTC. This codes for CASSYSRGVSYEQYF.

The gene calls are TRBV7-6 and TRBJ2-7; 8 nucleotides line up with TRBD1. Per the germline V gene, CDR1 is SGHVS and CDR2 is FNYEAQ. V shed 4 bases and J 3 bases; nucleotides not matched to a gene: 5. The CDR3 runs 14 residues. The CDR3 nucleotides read TGTGCCAGCAGCTCCCCGGGACAGGACTACGAGCAGTACTTC. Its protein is CASSSPGQDYEQYF.

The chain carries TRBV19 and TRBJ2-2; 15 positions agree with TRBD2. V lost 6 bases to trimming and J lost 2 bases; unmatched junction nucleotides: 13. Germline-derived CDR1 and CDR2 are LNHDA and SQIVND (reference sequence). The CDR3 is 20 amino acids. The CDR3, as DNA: TGTGCCAGTAGCCGGACCGGGACTAGCGGGGGGTTCCCCAACACCGGGGAGCTGTTTTTT. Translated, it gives CASSRTGTSGGFPNTGELFF.

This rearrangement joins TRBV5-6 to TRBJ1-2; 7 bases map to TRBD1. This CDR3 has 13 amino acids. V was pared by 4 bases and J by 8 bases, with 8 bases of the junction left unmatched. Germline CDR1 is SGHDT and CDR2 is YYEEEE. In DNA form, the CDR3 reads TGTGCCAGCAGCCAGGACAGGTCCGGGGGCTACACCTTC. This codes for CASSQDRSGGYTF.

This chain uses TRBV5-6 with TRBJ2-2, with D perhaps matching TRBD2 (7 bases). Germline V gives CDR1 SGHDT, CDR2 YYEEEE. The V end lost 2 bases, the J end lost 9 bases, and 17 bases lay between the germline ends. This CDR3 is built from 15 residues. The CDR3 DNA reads TGTGCCAGCAGCTTTCGGGGGGCGGCGAGGTGGGAGCTGTTTTTT. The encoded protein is CASSFRGAARWELFF.

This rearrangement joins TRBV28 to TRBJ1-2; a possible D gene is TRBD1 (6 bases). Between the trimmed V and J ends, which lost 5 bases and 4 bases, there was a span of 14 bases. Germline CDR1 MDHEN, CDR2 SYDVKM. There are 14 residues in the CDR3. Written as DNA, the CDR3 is TGTGCCAGCAGTCTAGGGGACATCTCCTATGGCTACACCTTC. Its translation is CASSLGDISYGYTF.

This CDR3 reads CASSLVASWGRWNEQFF. CDR3 nucleotides: TGTGCCAGCAGCTTGGTAGCGTCGTGGGGGCGTTGGAATGAGCAGTTCTTC. The genes are TRBV7-2 and TRBJ2-1; D might be TRBD1 (6 bases). V was trimmed by 3 bases and J by 7 bases, leaving 22 bases between them. Germline V lookup: CDR1 SGHTA, CDR2 FQGNSA. This CDR3 comprises 17 residues.

CDR3 residues: CASSLHAGDSPLHF. The CDR3 region has the DNA TGCGCCAGCAGCTTGCATGCGGGAGACTCACCCCTCCACTTT. This chain joins TRBV5-1 and TRBJ1-6; no definite D call. Germline values: CDR1 SGHRS, CDR2 YFSETQ. CDR3 length: 14 residues. V was trimmed by 1 base and J by 10 bases, leaving 12 bases between them.

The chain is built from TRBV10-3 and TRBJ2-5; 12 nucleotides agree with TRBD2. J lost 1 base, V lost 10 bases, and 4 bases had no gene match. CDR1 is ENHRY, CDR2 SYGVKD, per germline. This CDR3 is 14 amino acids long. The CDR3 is CATTSGGLQETQYF. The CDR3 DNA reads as TGTGCCACCACTAGCGGGGGGCTCCAAGAGACCCAGTACTTC.

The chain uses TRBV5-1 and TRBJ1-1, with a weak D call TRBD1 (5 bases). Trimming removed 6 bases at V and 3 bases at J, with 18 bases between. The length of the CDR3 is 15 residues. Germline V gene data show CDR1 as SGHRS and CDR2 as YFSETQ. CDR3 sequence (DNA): TGCGCCAGCACGGAAATTGACAGATGGGACACTGAAGCTTTCTTT. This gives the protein CASTEIDRWDTEAFF.

CDR3 loop: CASSLALMTGGFEQYF. The CDR3 DNA sequence: TGTGCCAGCAGCTTAGCGCTAATGACAGGGGGATTCGAGCAGTACTTC. The chain recombines TRBV7-2 with TRBJ2-7, with TRBD1 matching over 9 bases. CDR3 length: 16 residues. Germline V gene lookup returns CDR1 SGHTA and CDR2 FQGNSA. V dropped 0 bases and J dropped 6; count of bases not matched to a gene: 9.

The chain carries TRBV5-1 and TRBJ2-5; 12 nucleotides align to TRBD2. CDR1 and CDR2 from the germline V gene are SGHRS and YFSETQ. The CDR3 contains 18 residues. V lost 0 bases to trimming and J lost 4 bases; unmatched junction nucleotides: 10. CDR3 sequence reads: CASSLANTSGGLPETQYF. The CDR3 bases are TGCGCCAGCAGCTTGGCAAATACTAGCGGGGGGCTCCCAGAGACCCAGTACTTC. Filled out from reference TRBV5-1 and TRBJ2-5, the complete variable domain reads KAGVTQTPRYLIKTRGQQVTLSCSPISGHRSVSWYQQTPGQGLQFLFEYFSETQRNKGNFPGRFSGRQFSNSRSEMNVSTLELGDSALYLCASSLANTSGGLPETQYFGPGTRLLVL.

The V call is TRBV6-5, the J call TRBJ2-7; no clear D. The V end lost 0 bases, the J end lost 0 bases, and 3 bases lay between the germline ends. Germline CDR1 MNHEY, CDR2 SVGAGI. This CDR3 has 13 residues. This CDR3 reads CASSYSNSYEQYF. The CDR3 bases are TGTGCCAGCAGTTACTCCAACTCCTACGAGCAGTACTTC.

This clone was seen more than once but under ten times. CDR3 sequence reads: CASSHPQGRDSTDTQYF. The CDR3 DNA is TGCGCCAGCAGCCATCCCCAAGGGCGGGACTCCACAGATACGCAGTATTTT. The V and J genes are TRBV4-1 and TRBJ2-3, with D maybe TRBD2 (6 bases). Between the trimmed V and J ends, which lost 3 bases and 2 bases, there was a span of 18 bases. Germline V CDR1 and CDR2: MGHRA, YSYEKL. The CDR3 contains 17 residues.